This passage covers 31 T cell receptor beta chains from one sample sequenced in a study of cytomegalovirus exposure and HLA in healthy donors. Profiling relied on immunoSEQ multiplex PCR, and the TCRdb table lists in-frame clones only, not all of them. Of roughly 140,000 clones listed, approximately 86% are singletons. Sequencing was performed on PBMCs. The receptors come from a woman younger than 30 in good health and CMV-seropositive.

This clone has more than one count but fewer than ten. J is TRBJ2-2 and V is TRBV5-1; TRBD1 agrees at 7 bases. V shed 1 base, J shed 0 bases, and the junction held 3 bases outside the gene matches. CDR1 and CDR2 from the germline V gene are SGHRS and YFSETQ. The CDR3 is 16 amino acids. The CDR3 here is CASSLTTGPNTGELFF. The CDR3 bases are TGCGCCAGCAGCTTGACGACAGGGCCGAACACCGGGGAGCTGTTTTTT.

The J gene is TRBJ1-2, the V gene TRBV25-1; 7 nucleotides line up with TRBD1. CDR1 MGHDK and CDR2 SYGVNS come from the germline V gene. V dropped 0 bases and J dropped 4; count of bases not matched to a gene: 5. The CDR3 runs to 15 residues. CDR3 sequence reads: CASSEYLQGGYGYTF. The CDR3 nucleotides are TGTGCCAGCAGTGAATATCTCCAGGGGGGCTATGGCTACACCTTC.

The chain uses TRBV7-9 and TRBJ1-1, with a possible D match to TRBD1 (6 bases). Trimming took off 1 base at V and 2 bases at J, with 14 bases between the two ends. This CDR3 spans 16 amino acids. Per the germline V gene, CDR1 is SEHNR and CDR2 is FQNEAQ (reference sequence). The CDR3: CASSLGLGQINTEAFF. Written as DNA, the CDR3 is TGTGCCAGCAGCTTAGGTCTAGGACAGATAAACACTGAAGCTTTCTTT.

As for this clone: Additional DNA sequences in this sample encode the identical CDR3. The chain is built from TRBV30 and TRBJ2-7; D is unresolved. CDR1 is GTSNPN, CDR2 SVGIG, per germline (reference sequence). This CDR3 region has 12 residues. Deletions cut 2 bases from V and 0 bases from J, with 5 bases between. In nucleotides, the CDR3 is TGTGCCTGGAGTTTACTCTCCTACGAGCAGTACTTC. Encoded protein: CAWSLLSYEQYF.

The chain recombines TRBV2 with TRBJ2-7; 9 bases line up with TRBD1. V gave up 5 bases and J gave up 3 bases; unmatched junction bases: 11. Germline assignment: CDR1 SNHLY and CDR2 FYNNEI. The CDR3 loop spans 16 amino acids. CDR3 nucleotides: TGTGCCAGCAGTCTGGGAAGGGGACAGGGAAGCTACGAGCAGTACTTC. Protein sequence: CASSLGRGQGSYEQYF.

This chain uses TRBV10-1 with TRBJ2-3; TRBD1 matches 9 bases. The trim removed 8 bases at V and 6 bases at J, leaving 6 bases unmatched. This CDR3 is built from 13 residues. Germline V gene data show CDR1 as WNHNN and CDR2 as SYGVQD (reference sequence). The CDR3 region is CASSGQGMDTQYF. CDR3 DNA: TGCGCCAGCTCGGGACAGGGAATGGATACGCAGTATTTT.

This rearrangement joins TRBV2 to TRBJ1-6, with 9 positions matching TRBD1. CDR3 length: 13 amino acids. Germline CDR1 SNHLY, CDR2 FYNNEI. V dropped 7 bases and J dropped 7; count of bases not matched to a gene: 2. DNA of the CDR3: TGTGCCAGCAAAGGGACAGGGAATTCACCCCTCCACTTT. The encoded protein is CASKGTGNSPLHF. Looking up the rest from reference TRBV2 and TRBJ1-6 gives the full variable domain: EPEVTQTPSHQVTQMGQEVILRCVPISNHLYFYWYRQILGQKVEFLVSFYNNEISEKSEIFDDQFSVERPDGSNFTLKIRSTKLEDSAMYFCASKGTGNSPLHFGNGTRLTVT.

DNA for the CDR3: TGTGCCAGCAGAGCGACGTTCGGAAACACCATATATTTT. Its protein product is CASRATFGNTIYF. The rearrangement uses TRBV7-9 and TRBJ1-3; D not resolved. CDR1 and CDR2 (germline): SEHNR, FQNEAQ (reference sequence). Trimming took off 6 bases at V and 4 bases at J, with 10 bases between the two ends. CDR3 size: 13 residues.

The CDR3: CASSIRQYSGNTIYF. DNA for the CDR3: TGTGCCAGTAGTATAAGACAGTACTCTGGAAACACCATATATTTT. V usage is TRBV19 and J usage is TRBJ1-3; D may be TRBD1 (5 bases). V was trimmed by 2 bases and J by 0 bases, leaving 8 bases between them. CDR3 length: 15 residues. Germline V lookup: CDR1 LNHDA, CDR2 SQIVND (reference sequence).

The V call is TRBV5-1, the J call TRBJ1-4, with D tentatively TRBD1 (6 bases). The CDR3 extends over 15 amino acids. The germline V and J ends were trimmed by 3 bases and 5 bases, with 14 bases remaining between them. Germline CDR1 is SGHRS and CDR2 is YFSETQ. The CDR3: CASSSGGTPNEKLFF. The CDR3 DNA reads as TGCGCCAGCAGCTCGGGGGGGACACCGAATGAAAAACTGTTTTTT.

This rearrangement joins TRBV2 to TRBJ1-1; 9 bases agree with TRBD1. The CDR3 contains 15 residues. With 6 bases clipped from V and 5 bases from J, the junction kept 10 bases outside the gene matches. Germline V lookup: CDR1 SNHLY, CDR2 FYNNEI. CDR3 loop: CASRRNGQGTTEAFF. CDR3 coding DNA: TGTGCCAGCAGACGGAATGGACAGGGGACTACTGAAGCTTTCTTT.

This clone came up once. The rearrangement uses TRBV19 and TRBJ2-1; 7 nucleotides match TRBD2. CDR1 and CDR2 (germline): LNHDA, SQIVND (reference sequence). The CDR3 sequence is 13 residues long. The V gene end was trimmed by 6 bases and the J gene end by 4 bases; junction bases not matched to a gene: 3. CDR3: CASSGGLYNEQFF. For the CDR3, the DNA is TGTGCCAGTAGCGGGGGGTTATACAATGAGCAGTTCTTC. The variable domain in full, with the rest retrieved from reference TRBV19 and TRBJ2-1, is DGGITQSPKYLFRKEGQNVTLSCEQNLNHDAMYWYRQDPGQGLRLIYYSQIVNDFQKGDIAEGYSVSREKKESFPLTVTSAQKNPTAFYLCASSGGLYNEQFFGPGTRLTVL.

This sequence joins TRBV5-4 and TRBJ2-1; 9 nucleotides agree with TRBD2. This CDR3 comprises 17 residues. CDR1 and CDR2 from the germline V gene are SGHNT and YYREEE (reference sequence). V gave up 4 bases and J gave up 0 bases; unmatched junction bases: 8. The CDR3 here is CASSDPRSGGSYNEQFF. The CDR3 DNA sequence: TGTGCCAGCAGCGACCCCCGTAGCGGGGGCTCCTACAATGAGCAGTTCTTC.

The chain joins TRBV29-1 to TRBJ2-5, with TRBD2 as a possible D gene (6 bases). Germline CDR1 is SQVTM and CDR2 is ANQGSEA. The CDR3 has 14 amino acids. V lost 4 bases to trimming and J lost 4 bases, with 16 bases between them. CDR3 DNA sequence: TGCAGCGTTGGTTGGGGGGACGCAGGAGAGACCCAGTACTTC. Amino acids: CSVGWGDAGETQYF.

The gene calls are TRBV4-1 and TRBJ2-1, with 8 bases matching TRBD2. The germline V gene has CDR1 MGHRA and CDR2 YSYEKL. The V gene end was trimmed by 0 bases and the J gene end by 1 base; junction bases not matched to a gene: 8. The CDR3 is made up of 18 amino acids. The CDR3 protein is CASSQDPPAGGSYNEQFF. Here the CDR3 DNA reads TGCGCCAGCAGCCAAGATCCCCCTGCGGGAGGATCCTACAATGAGCAGTTCTTC.

The chain has TRBV9 and TRBJ2-1; D is unclear. The CDR3 length is 14 residues. V was cut by 1 base and J by 6 bases, with 11 bases left in between. Germline CDR1 reads SGDLS; CDR2 reads YYNGEE. CDR3: CASSVSSVPNEQFF. The CDR3 coding sequence is TGTGCCAGCAGCGTAAGTAGTGTTCCCAATGAGCAGTTCTTC. The whole variable domain, remainder taken from reference TRBV9 and TRBJ2-1, is DSGVTQTPKHLITATGQRVTLRCSPRSGDLSVYWYQQSLDQGLQFLIQYYNGEERAKGNILERFSAQQFPDLHSELNLSSLELGDSALYFCASSVSSVPNEQFFGPGTRLTVL.

The chain couples TRBV5-4 to TRBJ1-1, with 12 nucleotides matching TRBD1. The CDR3 runs 17 residues. V shed 4 bases, J shed 4 bases, and the junction held 11 bases outside the gene matches. Germline CDR1 and CDR2: SGHNT and YYREEE (reference sequence). CDR3 protein: CASSQAGTGGSGTEAFF. The CDR3 DNA reads TGTGCCAGCAGCCAGGCCGGGACAGGGGGCTCTGGCACTGAAGCTTTCTTT.

V is TRBV30 and J is TRBJ1-2, with 10 bases that match TRBD1. Germline lookup yields CDR1 GTSNPN and CDR2 SVGIG (reference sequence). CDR3 length equals 15 residues. With 3 bases clipped from V and 2 bases from J, the junction kept 6 bases outside the gene matches. In nucleotides, the CDR3 is TGTGCCTGGAGCGGGACAGGGGCCGCAAACTATGGCTACACCTTC. It encodes CAWSGTGAANYGYTF.

This clone was detected once. The V call is TRBV4-3, the J call TRBJ1-4, with D possibly TRBD1 on 5 matching bases. Germline loops: CDR1 LGHNA, CDR2 YSLEER. Trimming shortened V by 0 bases and J by 3 bases, and 20 bases separated the two germline ends. This CDR3 has 19 residues. The CDR3 protein is CASSQERQGLFAANEKLFF. The CDR3 nucleotides are TGCGCCAGCAGCCAAGAGAGGCAGGGCCTCTTTGCCGCTAATGAAAAACTGTTTTTT.

This chain joins TRBV6-5 and TRBJ2-5, with D possibly being TRBD1 (5 bases). The end of the DNA aligns better with TRBJ2-7, so the J call may be wrong. The V gene's germline CDR1 is MNHEY and CDR2 SVGAGI. This CDR3 is built from 12 residues. The CDR3 is CASSYKGNEQYF. The CDR3 nucleotides read TGTGCCAGCAGTTATAAGGGGAACGAGCAGTACTTC.

This chain uses TRBV5-5 with TRBJ2-1; weak D call: TRBD1 (6 bases). This CDR3 region has 12 residues. Looked up from germline, CDR1 is SGHKS and CDR2 is YYEKEE (reference sequence). V was pared by 5 bases and J by 10 bases, with 13 bases between. The CDR3 DNA reads as TGTGCCAGCAGACGCGACAGGACCGAGCAGTTCTTC. This codes for CASRRDRTEQFF.

The V and J genes are TRBV18 and TRBJ2-7, with a weak D call TRBD2 (5 bases). Germline V gives CDR1 KGHSH, CDR2 LQKENI. V was clipped by 3 bases and J by 1 base, with 7 bases between them. CDR3 length: 13 amino acids. Here the CDR3 DNA reads TGTGCCAGCTCACCCCCGGGATCCTACGAGCAGTACTTC. Translating gives CASSPPGSYEQYF.

This rearrangement joins TRBV19 to TRBJ1-5; TRBD1 is a possible D gene (6 bases). Germline assignment: CDR1 LNHDA and CDR2 SQIVND (reference sequence). Trimming took 0 bases from V and 3 from J, leaving 12 bases between them. The CDR3 has 16 residues. The CDR3 DNA reads as TGTGCCAGTAGTATAGATCTCACAGGGATCAATCAGCCCCAGCATTTT. Translated, it gives CASSIDLTGINQPQHF. Looking up the rest from reference TRBV19 and TRBJ1-5 gives the full variable domain: DGGITQSPKYLFRKEGQNVTLSCEQNLNHDAMYWYRQDPGQGLRLIYYSQIVNDFQKGDIAEGYSVSREKKESFPLTVTSAQKNPTAFYLCASSIDLTGINQPQHFGDGTRLSIL.

A few counts support this clone. Different DNA sequences within this sample yield the same CDR3. V usage is TRBV30 and J usage is TRBJ1-6; D is unclear. Germline V lookup: CDR1 GTSNPN, CDR2 SVGIG (reference sequence). The CDR3 sequence is 11 residues long. V dropped 5 bases and J dropped 6 bases, with 5 bases sitting between them. DNA for the CDR3: TGTGCCTGGGAGGTTAATTCACCCCTCCACTTT. This sequence encodes CAWEVNSPLHF.

This chain uses TRBV6-6 with TRBJ2-5, with TRBD2 matching 7 bases. The CDR3 is 15 amino acids. Germline CDR1 is MNHNY and CDR2 is SVGAGI (reference sequence). V gave up 2 bases and J gave up 5 bases; unmatched junction bases: 8. CDR3 region: CASSYGAGSKETQYF. The DNA for the CDR3 is TGTGCCAGCAGTTACGGAGCGGGGAGCAAGGAGACCCAGTACTTC.

The rearrangement uses TRBV4-2 and TRBJ2-3; D remains unclear. The CDR3 loop spans 17 amino acids. Germline CDR1 LGHNA, CDR2 YNFKEQ. V lost 2 bases and J 0 bases, leaving 15 bases between the germline ends. The CDR3 DNA follows: TGTGCCAGCAGCCAAAAGCCCTGGGCAGAGAGCACAGATACGCAGTATTTT. Translation gives CASSQKPWAESTDTQYF.

V usage is TRBV28 and J usage is TRBJ1-2, with a tentative D call TRBD1 (5 bases). The V end was cut by 2 bases, the J end by 5 bases, with 18 bases between. The V gene's germline CDR1 is MDHEN and CDR2 SYDVKM. The CDR3 contains 16 residues. The CDR3 sequence is CASSLRYTGGRYGYTF. In DNA form, the CDR3 reads TGTGCCAGCAGTTTACGTTATACAGGCGGTCGTTATGGCTACACCTTC.

This clone came up a few times. The J gene is TRBJ2-7, the V gene TRBV7-9; D is unresolved. This CDR3 spans 12 amino acids. CDR1 SEHNR and CDR2 FQNEAQ come from the germline V gene (reference sequence). The V and J ends lost 5 bases and 3 bases respectively, with 8 bases between them. CDR3: CASSLGVYEQYF. The CDR3 bases are TGTGCCAGCAGCCTAGGCGTCTACGAGCAGTACTTC.

The chain links TRBV6-6 to TRBJ1-3, with 9 positions matching TRBD1. V lost 8 bases, J lost 2 bases, and 4 bases stayed unmatched. Per the germline V gene, CDR1 is MNHNY and CDR2 is SVGAGI (reference sequence). The CDR3 spans 14 residues. CDR3 bases: TGTGCCAGCCAAACAGGGGGCCCTGGAAACACCATATATTTT. This encodes CASQTGGPGNTIYF.

V gene TRBV28 combines with J gene TRBJ1-2, with 8 positions matching TRBD1. This CDR3 has 13 residues. The germline gives CDR1 MDHEN, CDR2 SYDVKM. With V trimmed by 4 bases and J by 6 bases, 4 bases remained unmatched. The CDR3 sequence: CASSWGQANGYTF. In DNA form, the CDR3 reads TGTGCCAGCAGTTGGGGACAGGCGAATGGCTACACCTTC.

The chain joins TRBV18 to TRBJ2-3; D might be TRBD2 (6 bases). V shed 3 bases and J shed 6 bases, with 13 bases lying between them. CDR3 length: 14 amino acids. Per the germline V gene, CDR1 is KGHSH and CDR2 is LQKENI. The chain's CDR3 is CASSPGGMDDTQYF. The CDR3 bases are TGTGCCAGCTCACCGGGGGGAATGGACGATACGCAGTATTTT.